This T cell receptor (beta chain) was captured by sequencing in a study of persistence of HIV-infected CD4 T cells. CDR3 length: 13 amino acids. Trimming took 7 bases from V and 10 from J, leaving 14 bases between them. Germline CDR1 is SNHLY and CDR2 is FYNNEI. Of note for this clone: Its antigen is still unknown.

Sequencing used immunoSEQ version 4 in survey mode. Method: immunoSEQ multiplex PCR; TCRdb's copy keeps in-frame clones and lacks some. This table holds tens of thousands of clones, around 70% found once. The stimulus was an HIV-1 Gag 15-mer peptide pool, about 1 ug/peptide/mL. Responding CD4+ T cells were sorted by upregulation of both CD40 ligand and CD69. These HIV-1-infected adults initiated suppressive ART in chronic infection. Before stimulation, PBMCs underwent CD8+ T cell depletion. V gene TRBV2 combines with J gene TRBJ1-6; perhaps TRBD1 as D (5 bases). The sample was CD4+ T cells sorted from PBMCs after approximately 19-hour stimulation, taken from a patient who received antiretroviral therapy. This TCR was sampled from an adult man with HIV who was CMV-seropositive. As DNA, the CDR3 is TGTGCCAGCACCCTTACGACAGCCTCACCCCTCCACTTT. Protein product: CASTLTTASPLHF.